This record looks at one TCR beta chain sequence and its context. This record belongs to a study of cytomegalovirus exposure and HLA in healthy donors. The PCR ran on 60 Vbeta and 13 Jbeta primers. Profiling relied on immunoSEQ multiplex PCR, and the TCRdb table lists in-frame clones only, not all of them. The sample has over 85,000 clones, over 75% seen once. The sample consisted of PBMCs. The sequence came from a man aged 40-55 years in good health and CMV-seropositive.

CDR3 bases: TGTGCCAGCACCCTCGTGGGACTGGGCACTGAAGCTTTCTTT. Its translation: CASTLVGLGTEAFF. This chain joins TRBV13 and TRBJ1-1; TRBD1 might be the D (5 bases). The length of the CDR3 is 14 residues. Germline CDR1 PRHDT, CDR2 FYEKMQ (reference sequence). Trimming pared 7 bases from V and 4 bases from J, leaving 16 bases between.